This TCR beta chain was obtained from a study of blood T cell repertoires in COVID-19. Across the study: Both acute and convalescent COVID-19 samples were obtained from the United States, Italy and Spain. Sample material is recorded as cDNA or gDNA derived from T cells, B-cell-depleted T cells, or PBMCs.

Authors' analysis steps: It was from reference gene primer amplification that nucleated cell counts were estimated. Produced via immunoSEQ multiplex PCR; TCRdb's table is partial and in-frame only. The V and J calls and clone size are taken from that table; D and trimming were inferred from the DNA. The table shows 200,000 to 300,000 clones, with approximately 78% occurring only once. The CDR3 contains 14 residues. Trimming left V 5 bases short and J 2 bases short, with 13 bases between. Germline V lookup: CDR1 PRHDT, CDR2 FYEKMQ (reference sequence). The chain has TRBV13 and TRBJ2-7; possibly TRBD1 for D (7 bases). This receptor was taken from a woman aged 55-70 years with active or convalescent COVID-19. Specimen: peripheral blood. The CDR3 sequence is CASSVRGAAYEQYF. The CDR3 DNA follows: TGTGCCAGCAGCGTCAGGGGGGCGGCCTACGAGCAGTACTTC.